Each of the 5 T cell receptor beta chains below was sequenced from the same sample in a study of B cell selection in AIRE deficiency. Libraries were prepared by immunoSEQ multiplex PCR; TCRdb keeps only in-frame clonotypes and omits some of them. The repertoire holds 20,000 to 25,000 clones, with 97% as singletons. Sorting defined conventional CD4 T cells as CD4+CD127+. The sample comprised conventional CD4+ T cells sorted from PBMCs. The receptors here all came from a human donor with AIRE deficiency.

The chain links TRBV2 to TRBJ2-6, with TRBD2 matching 7 bases. Germline V lookup: CDR1 SNHLY, CDR2 FYNNEI. This CDR3 has 16 amino acids. The trim removed 1 base at V and 2 bases at J, leaving 2 bases unmatched. CDR3 DNA sequence: TGTGCCAGCAGTGAAGATCGGGGGGCTGGGGCCAACGTCCTGACTTTC. This gives the protein CASSEDRGAGANVLTF.

The rearrangement links TRBV7-6 to TRBJ2-7, with D perhaps assigned TRBD1 or TRBD2 (6 bases each). CDR1 SGHVS and CDR2 FNYEAQ come from the germline V gene. This CDR3 spans 13 amino acids. With 1 base removed from V and 6 bases from J, the gap between germline ends came to 10 bases. The CDR3 DNA is TGTGCCAGCAGCTTAGACGGGGGCGGCGAGCAGTACTTC. It is translated as CASSLDGGGEQYF.

The rearrangement joins TRBV7-3 to TRBJ2-3; 12 bases line up with TRBD2. This CDR3 is built from 18 residues. Germline CDR1 is SGHTA and CDR2 is FQGTGA. J lost 7 bases, V lost 0 bases, and 11 bases had no gene match. CDR3 coding DNA: TGTGCCAGCAGCTTAACCGGGGGACTAGCGGGCACGGGGAATACGCAGTATTTT. This encodes CASSLTGGLAGTGNTQYF.

The J gene is TRBJ2-7, the V gene TRBV9, with a tentative D call TRBD1 (6 bases). This CDR3 is built from 13 residues. Germline V gene lookup returns CDR1 SGDLS and CDR2 YYNGEE. V was clipped by 4 bases and J by 6 bases, with 14 bases between them. In DNA, the CDR3 is TGTGCCAGCAGCAGAAAAGGGACACCCGAGCAGTACTTC. This sequence encodes CASSRKGTPEQYF.

V and J are TRBV2 and TRBJ1-2; the D is unclear. The length of the CDR3 is 15 residues. Trimming took off 7 bases at V and 0 bases at J, with 15 bases between the two ends. CDR1 is SNHLY and CDR2 is FYNNEI in the germline V gene. CDR3 in amino acids: CASTLESRANYGYTF. The CDR3 nucleotides read TGTGCCAGCACCTTAGAAAGTCGAGCTAACTATGGCTACACCTTC.